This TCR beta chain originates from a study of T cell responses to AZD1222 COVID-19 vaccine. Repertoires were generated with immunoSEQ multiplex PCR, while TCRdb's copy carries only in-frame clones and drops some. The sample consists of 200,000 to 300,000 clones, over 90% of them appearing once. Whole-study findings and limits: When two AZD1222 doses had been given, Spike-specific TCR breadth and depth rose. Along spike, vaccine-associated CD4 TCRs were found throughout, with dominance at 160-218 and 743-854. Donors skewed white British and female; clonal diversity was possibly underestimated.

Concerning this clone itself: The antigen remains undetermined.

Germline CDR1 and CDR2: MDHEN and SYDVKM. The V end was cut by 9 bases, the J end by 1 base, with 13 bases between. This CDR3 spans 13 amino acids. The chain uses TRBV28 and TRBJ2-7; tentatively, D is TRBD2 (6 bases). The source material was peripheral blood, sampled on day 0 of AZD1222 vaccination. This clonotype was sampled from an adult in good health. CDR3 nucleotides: TGTGCCAGTGCGCGGGACCGATCCTACGAGCAGTACTTC. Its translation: CASARDRSYEQYF. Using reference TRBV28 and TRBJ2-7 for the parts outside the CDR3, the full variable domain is DVKVTQSSRYLVKRTGEKVFLECVQDMDHENMFWYRQDPGLGLRLIYFSYDVKMKEKGDIPEGYSVSREKKERFSLILESASTNQTSMYLCASARDRSYEQYFGPGTRLTVT.